Listed below are T cell receptor beta chains from one sample, sequenced in a study of blood T cell repertoires in COVID-19. Libraries were prepared by immunoSEQ multiplex PCR; TCRdb keeps only in-frame clonotypes and omits some of them. Among some 200,000 clones listed, roughly 82% were seen once. The sample consisted of PBMCs or T cells enriched from blood (not recorded which). The receptor set was obtained from a woman aged 55-75 years with acute COVID-19. Both conserved end residues are part of each CDR3. The D gene is left open where the match is weak. Clone size is shown for a subset of rows, as once, few, many or a class of expanded clone.

j_call d_call v_call clone_size cdr3_nt cdr3_aa
TRBJ2-7 NA TRBV7-2 NA TGTGCCAGCAGCCGGGGGGCAGGGAGGTACGAGCAGTACTTC CASSRGAGRYEQYF
TRBJ2-3 TRBD2 TRBV5-5 NA TGTGCCAGCAGCACCCTCCTAGCGGGGAAATCTAGCACAGATACGCAGTATTTT CASSTLLAGKSSTDTQYF
TRBJ2-3 NA TRBV3-1/TRBV3-2 once TGTGCCAGCAGCCAAGCCCTAGTTAGCACAGATACGCAGTATTTT CASSQALVSTDTQYF
TRBJ1-3 TRBD1 TRBV7-2 NA TGTGCCAGCAGCCCCTCGACAGGGGGTGGAAACACCATATATTTT CASSPSTGGGNTIYF
TRBJ1-3 NA TRBV10-1 once TGCGCCAGCAGTGAAAGGTCCGGGGGAAACACCATATATTTT CASSERSGGNTIYF
TRBJ1-4 TRBD1 TRBV2 NA TGTGCCAGCAGTGAAGCGGGGACAGGGAATGAAAAACTGTTTTTT CASSEAGTGNEKLFF
TRBJ2-3 TRBD1 TRBV19 NA TGTGCCACCCGGGACAGGGGGCTCTTGAATACGCAGTATTTT CATRDRGLLNTQYF
TRBJ1-2 NA TRBV29-1 NA TGCAGCGCCGCGGGGGGGAACGACTATGGCTACACCTTC CSAAGGNDYGYTF
TRBJ1-2 TRBD1 TRBV4-3 NA TGCGCCAGCAGCCAAGCTACCGACAGGGTGTATGGCTACACCTTC CASSQATDRVYGYTF
TRBJ1-2 TRBD1 TRBV18 NA TGTGCCAGCTCAGAAACCCGGGACAGGGGGATAGGCTACACCTTC CASSETRDRGIGYTF
TRBJ1-2 TRBD1 TRBV14 few TGTGCCAGCAGGGGGGCCGACAGGGAAACCTATGGCTACACCTTC CASRGADRETYGYTF
TRBJ2-1 TRBD1 TRBV27 once TGTGCCAGCAGTACGAGGGGGCGTGGGGTTTACAATGAGCAGTTCTTC CASSTRGRGVYNEQFF
TRBJ2-1 NA TRBV5-4 NA TGTGCCAGCAGCTTGGCAGGCAGCGGATACTACAATGAGCAGTTCTTC CASSLAGSGYYNEQFF
TRBJ2-2 NA TRBV4-3 NA TGCGCCAGCAGCCAAGAGGAGGGCAACACCGGGGAGCTGTTTTTT CASSQEEGNTGELFF
TRBJ2-3 NA TRBV10-3 once TGTGCCACCCAAGCGGGCCGCACAGATACGCAGTATTTT CATQAGRTDTQYF
TRBJ1-5 NA TRBV7-6 NA TGTGCCAGCAGCTTAAGGGGGGGCGGCAATCAGCCCCAGCATTTT CASSLRGGGNQPQHF